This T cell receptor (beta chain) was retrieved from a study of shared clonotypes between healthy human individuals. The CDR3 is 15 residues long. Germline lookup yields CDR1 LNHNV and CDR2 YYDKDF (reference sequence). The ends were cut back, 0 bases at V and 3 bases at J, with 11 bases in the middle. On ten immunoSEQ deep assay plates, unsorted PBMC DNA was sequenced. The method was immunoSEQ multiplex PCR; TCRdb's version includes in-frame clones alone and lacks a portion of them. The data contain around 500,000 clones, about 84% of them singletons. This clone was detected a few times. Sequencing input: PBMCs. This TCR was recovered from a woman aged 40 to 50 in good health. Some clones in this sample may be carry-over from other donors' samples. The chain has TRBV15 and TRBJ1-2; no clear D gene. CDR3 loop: CATSRDRGSYYGYTF. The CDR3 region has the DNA TGTGCCACCAGCAGAGATCGGGGAAGCTACTATGGCTACACCTTC.